The rows below give T cell receptor beta chains drawn from one sample of a study of cytomegalovirus exposure and HLA in healthy donors. Profiling relied on immunoSEQ multiplex PCR, and the TCRdb table lists in-frame clones only, not all of them. The sample has around 100,000 clones; about 75% are singletons. The sequencing sample was made of PBMCs. These receptors all come from a man aged 60 to 75 in good health and CMV-seropositive. The CDR3 runs from the conserved cysteine through the conserved F or W. Fields, in order: V gene, clone size, J gene, D gene, CDR3 protein, CDR3 DNA. The D gene is left open where the match is weak. Rows give clone size only sometimes, using once, few, many, or a class for an expanded clone.

V gene: TRBV18
clone size: NA
J gene: TRBJ1-1
D gene: NA
CDR3 protein: CASSPIQGMNTEAFF
CDR3 DNA: TGTGCCAGCTCACCCATACAGGGTATGAACACTGAAGCTTTCTTT

V gene: TRBV5-1
clone size: NA
J gene: TRBJ2-1
D gene: TRBD1
CDR3 protein: CASSSGTGYNEQFF
CDR3 DNA: TGCGCCAGCAGTTCCGGGACAGGGTACAATGAGCAGTTCTTC

V gene: TRBV7-2
clone size: NA
J gene: TRBJ2-7
D gene: NA
CDR3 protein: CASSLVGGPPYEQYF
CDR3 DNA: TGTGCCAGCAGCTTAGTCGGGGGGCCTCCCTACGAGCAGTACTTC

V gene: TRBV27
clone size: NA
J gene: TRBJ2-5
D gene: TRBD1
CDR3 protein: CASSRGQGRRETQYF
CDR3 DNA: TGTGCCAGCAGCCGCGGACAGGGGAGGCGAGAGACCCAGTACTTC

V gene: TRBV5-1
clone size: NA
J gene: TRBJ1-3
D gene: NA
CDR3 protein: CASSLEGTGNTIYF
CDR3 DNA: TGCGCCAGCAGCTTGGAGGGGACTGGAAACACCATATATTTT

V gene: TRBV29-1
clone size: NA
J gene: TRBJ1-1
D gene: NA
CDR3 protein: CSVSWGGTEAFF
CDR3 DNA: TGCAGCGTCTCTTGGGGGGGGACTGAAGCTTTCTTT

V gene: TRBV4-3
clone size: few
J gene: TRBJ2-7
D gene: TRBD1
CDR3 protein: CASSQDGTDEQYF
CDR3 DNA: TGCGCCAGCAGCCAAGACGGGACAGATGAGCAGTACTTC

V gene: TRBV9
clone size: NA
J gene: TRBJ2-2
D gene: TRBD2
CDR3 protein: CASSERGLGPTGELFF
CDR3 DNA: TGTGCCAGCAGCGAGCGGGGGTTAGGGCCCACCGGGGAGCTGTTTTTT

V gene: TRBV11-1
clone size: NA
J gene: TRBJ2-1
D gene: TRBD2
CDR3 protein: CASSLRPSGEQFF
CDR3 DNA: TGTGCCAGCAGCTTACGCCCTAGCGGGGAGCAGTTCTTC

V gene: TRBV2
clone size: NA
J gene: TRBJ1-1
D gene: TRBD1
CDR3 protein: CASSEQGQSTEAFF
CDR3 DNA: TGTGCCAGCAGTGAACAGGGACAGAGCACTGAAGCTTTCTTT

V gene: TRBV11-3
clone size: NA
J gene: TRBJ2-5
D gene: NA
CDR3 protein: CASSLVQGETQYF
CDR3 DNA: TGTGCCAGCAGCTTAGTCCAGGGGGAGACCCAGTACTTC

V gene: TRBV6-5
clone size: once
J gene: TRBJ1-1
D gene: NA
CDR3 protein: CASRSQGKSAEAFF
CDR3 DNA: TGTGCCAGCAGATCCCAGGGCAAAAGCGCTGAAGCTTTCTTT

V gene: TRBV5-4
clone size: NA
J gene: TRBJ1-5
D gene: NA
CDR3 protein: CASSSGGGIGNQPQHF
CDR3 DNA: TGTGCCAGCAGCTCTGGTGGGGGGATCGGCAATCAGCCCCAGCATTTT

V gene: TRBV5-1
clone size: NA
J gene: TRBJ1-2
D gene: NA
CDR3 protein: CASSSRGFRGYTF
CDR3 DNA: TGCGCCAGCAGCTCTAGGGGGTTTAGAGGCTACACCTTC

V gene: TRBV7-9
clone size: NA
J gene: TRBJ1-2
D gene: TRBD1
CDR3 protein: CASSLAAGGGYTF
CDR3 DNA: TGTGCCAGCAGCTTAGCGGCAGGGGGCGGCTACACCTTC

V gene: TRBV6-4
clone size: NA
J gene: TRBJ2-1
D gene: NA
CDR3 protein: CASSDTDSSYNEQFF
CDR3 DNA: TGTGCCAGCAGTGACACCGACAGCTCCTACAATGAGCAGTTCTTC

V gene: TRBV10-3
clone size: NA
J gene: TRBJ2-2
D gene: TRBD1
CDR3 protein: CAIRDRDRGNTGELFF
CDR3 DNA: TGTGCCATCAGAGACCGGGACAGGGGAAACACCGGGGAGCTGTTTTTT

V gene: TRBV11-2
clone size: NA
J gene: TRBJ1-1
D gene: NA
CDR3 protein: CASSFSENTEAFF
CDR3 DNA: TGTGCCAGCAGCTTTAGTGAGAACACTGAAGCTTTCTTT

V gene: TRBV4-3
clone size: NA
J gene: TRBJ2-1
D gene: TRBD1
CDR3 protein: CASSQETGTGFHEQFF
CDR3 DNA: TGCGCCAGCAGCCAAGAGACCGGGACAGGGTTCCATGAGCAGTTCTTC

V gene: TRBV6-5
clone size: NA
J gene: TRBJ1-3
D gene: TRBD1
CDR3 protein: CASSVRQGGGNTIYF
CDR3 DNA: TGTGCCAGCAGTGTACGACAGGGAGGAGGAAACACCATATATTTT

V gene: TRBV7-5
clone size: NA
J gene: TRBJ1-1
D gene: NA
CDR3 protein: CVRRHRDRGKTEAFF
CDR3 DNA: TGTGTCAGAAGACACAGGGACAGGGGCAAAACTGAAGCTTTCTTT

V gene: TRBV7-6
clone size: NA
J gene: TRBJ1-5
D gene: TRBD1
CDR3 protein: CASSLDEGAGQPQHF
CDR3 DNA: TGTGCCAGCAGCTTAGATGAGGGGGCTGGACAGCCCCAGCATTTT

V gene: TRBV27
clone size: NA
J gene: TRBJ2-2
D gene: NA
CDR3 protein: CASRLRGLNTGELFF
CDR3 DNA: TGTGCCAGCAGACTTCGGGGTTTGAACACCGGGGAGCTGTTTTTT

V gene: TRBV10-2
clone size: NA
J gene: TRBJ2-5
D gene: TRBD2
CDR3 protein: CAIQRGPQQETQYF
CDR3 DNA: TGCGCCATCCAGCGGGGGCCCCAACAAGAGACCCAGTACTTC